Listed here are 29 T cell receptor beta chains from one sample, sequenced in a study of CD8 T cells in ankylosing spondylitis. Points from the study as a whole: Seemingly characteristic of ankylosing spondylitis blood was a TCR beta motif consisting of 7 or 8 highly homologous variants.

MiXCR, applied by TCRdb to the 5' RACE reads, yields one record per CDR3 protein. The repertoire includes 300,000 to 400,000 distinct CDR3 sequences, around 20% of them detected once, and approximately 15% sits in the top ten. These receptors are not linked to any known antigen. Material: blood, either unsorted or a sorted T cell fraction (not recorded which). The receptors derive from a male donor with ankylosing spondylitis.

This clonotype was seen a few times. The chain combines TRBV10-3 with TRBJ2-5; no clear D gene. The CDR3 extends over 13 amino acids. V lost 3 bases, J lost 4 bases, and 9 bases lay in between. Germline V CDR1 and CDR2: ENHRY, SYGVKD. CDR3 coding DNA: TGTGCCATCAGTGAAGACTTGGGAGAGACCCAGTACTTC. This encodes CAISEDLGETQYF.

The rearrangement links TRBV7-2 to TRBJ2-5; no clear D. The CDR3 is 13 amino acids. The V end lost 3 bases, the J end lost 3 bases, and 8 bases lay between the germline ends. CDR1 and CDR2 from the germline V gene are SGHTA and FQGNSA. The CDR3 loop reads CASSFRREETQYF. The CDR3 nucleotides are TGTGCCAGCAGCTTTCGACGGGAAGAGACCCAGTACTTC.

CDR3 amino acids: CASSPRGERIQETQYF. CDR3 DNA: TGTGCCAGCTCACCACGGGGTGAGAGGATACAAGAGACCCAGTACTTC. The chain couples TRBV18 to TRBJ2-5; D is uncertain. This CDR3 is built from 16 residues. CDR1 is KGHSH and CDR2 is LQKENI in the germline V gene. V was pared by 1 base and J by 2 bases, with 14 bases between.

V gene TRBV7-9 combines with J gene TRBJ2-1; D call uncertain. This CDR3 comprises 14 residues. Germline CDR1 SEHNR, CDR2 FQNEAQ (reference sequence). Trimming stripped 4 bases from V and 0 bases from J, with 7 bases between. The CDR3 DNA is TGTGCCAGCAGCTACGCGAGCTCCTACAATGAGCAGTTCTTC. Its protein is CASSYASSYNEQFF.

The V call is TRBV12-3 or TRBV12-4, the J call TRBJ2-7; 8 bases are shared with TRBD1. The CDR3 contains 15 residues. Trimming at V came to 3 bases and at J to 6 bases, leaving 10 bases not matched to a gene. In DNA, the CDR3 is TGTGCCAGCAGTTTTGGACAGGGAGGATTCGGCGAGCAGTACTTC. Amino acids: CASSFGQGGFGEQYF.

The chain links TRBV29-1 to TRBJ2-2, with 7 bases aligning to TRBD2. This CDR3 has 16 residues. Germline CDR1 SQVTM, CDR2 ANQGSEA. With 6 bases clipped from V and 6 bases from J, the junction kept 16 bases outside the gene matches. The CDR3 nucleotides read TGCAGCGTCCAAGCCGGTGGGAGGGCATATCCCGGGGAGCTGTTTTTT. Translation: CSVQAGGRAYPGELFF.

The V gene is TRBV18, the J gene TRBJ1-1; 10 nucleotides align to TRBD1. CDR1 is KGHSH, CDR2 LQKENI, per germline. V trimming: 2 bases; J trimming: 4 bases; junction bases outside the gene matches: 7. This CDR3 region has 16 residues. CDR3 DNA: TGTGCCAGCTCACCAAATCGGGACAGGGGAGGCACTGAAGCTTTCTTT. The encoded protein is CASSPNRDRGGTEAFF. Full variable domain (remainder filled in from reference TRBV18 and TRBJ1-1): NAGVMQNPRHLVRRRGQEARLRCSPMKGHSHVYWYRQLPEEGLKFMVYLQKENIIDESGMPKERFSAEFPKEGPSILRIQQVVRGDSAAYFCASSPNRDRGGTEAFFGQGTRLTVV.

This clonotype was detected only a few times. The chain is built from TRBV15 and TRBJ2-7, with TRBD2 matching 7 bases. Germline CDR1 is LNHNV and CDR2 is YYDKDF (reference sequence). The CDR3 covers 16 residues. V lost 1 base and J lost 2; bases outside the gene matches: 8. The DNA of the CDR3 is TGTGCCACCAGCAGAGCAGTGGCTAGCGGACCCTACGAGCAGTACTTC. Protein product: CATSRAVASGPYEQYF.

This chain connects TRBV7-2 to TRBJ1-6, with a weak D call TRBD1 (5 bases). CDR3 length equals 16 residues. Germline assignment: CDR1 SGHTA and CDR2 FQGNSA. The ends were cut back, 0 bases at V and 7 bases at J, with 13 bases in the middle. CDR3 nucleotides: TGTGCCAGCAGCTTAGCAGGGGCAGGGTCGAATTCACCCCTCCACTTT. It specifies CASSLAGAGSNSPLHF.

This chain joins TRBV9 and TRBJ2-3; D unclear. The CDR3 spans 15 residues. V lost 4 bases and J lost 2, with 14 bases in between. CDR1 is SGDLS, CDR2 YYNGEE, per germline. CDR3 in amino acids: CASSSSGRYTDTQYF. The CDR3 nucleotides are TGTGCCAGCAGCTCTAGTGGCAGGTACACAGATACGCAGTATTTT.

This clonotype was observed a few times. The chain carries TRBV20-1 and TRBJ2-1; tentatively, D is TRBD2 (6 bases). This CDR3 region has 13 residues. The V gene's germline CDR1 is DFQATT and CDR2 SNEGSKA (reference sequence). Deletions cut 8 bases from V and 1 base from J, with 12 bases between. CDR3 in amino acids: CSTGERSYNEQFF. The DNA for the CDR3 is TGCAGTACGGGGGAGCGGTCCTACAATGAGCAGTTCTTC.

In its sample, this clonotype was seen a few times. The CDR3 DNA reads as TGTGCCAGCAGCTTATGGCGGCGGACAGGGGCCACAGATACGCAGTATTTT. It is translated as CASSLWRRTGATDTQYF. The chain joins TRBV7-2 to TRBJ2-3; TRBD1 matches 9 bases. This CDR3 is built from 17 residues. Unmatched junction bases numbered 8, after V lost 2 bases and J lost 2 bases. Per germline, CDR1 SGHTA and CDR2 FQGNSA.

This clonotype showed up just a few times. The gene calls are TRBV20-1 and TRBJ2-7; TRBD2 might be the D (5 bases). This CDR3 is 11 amino acids long. Germline loops: CDR1 DFQATT, CDR2 SNEGSKA (reference sequence). Deletions cut 7 bases from V and 7 bases from J, with 14 bases between. This chain's CDR3 is CSGSFRGEQYF. The CDR3 DNA reads TGCAGTGGGAGCTTCCGGGGAGAGCAGTACTTC.

This clonotype was observed a handful of times. V and J are TRBV29-1 and TRBJ2-2; D possibly uses TRBD1 or TRBD2 (5 bases each). V lost 7 bases and J lost 4, with 16 bases in between. The V gene's germline CDR1 is SQVTM and CDR2 ANQGSEA. CDR3 length equals 14 residues. The CDR3 nucleotides read TGCAGCGCCCGCCCGGGTGGGGGCACCGGGGAGCTGTTTTTT. As protein: CSARPGGGTGELFF.

In this sample, this clonotype turned up a few times. The chain uses TRBV9 and TRBJ2-2; TRBD2 agrees at 8 bases. V shed 4 bases, J shed 6 bases, and the junction held 5 bases outside the gene matches. The germline V gene has CDR1 SGDLS and CDR2 YYNGEE. The CDR3 has 14 amino acids. This CDR3 reads CASSQIAGPGELFF. For the CDR3, the DNA is TGTGCCAGCAGCCAAATAGCGGGACCCGGGGAGCTGTTTTTT.

The chain couples TRBV9 to TRBJ2-2; perhaps TRBD2 as D (6 bases). The CDR3 covers 19 residues. Per germline, CDR1 SGDLS and CDR2 YYNGEE. V was pared by 3 bases and J by 1 base, with 22 bases between. DNA for the CDR3: TGTGCCAGCAGCGCAAGCGTTTGGCGGGATATAAGGAACACCGGGGAGCTGTTTTTT. Protein sequence: CASSASVWRDIRNTGELFF.

The J gene is TRBJ1-3, the V gene TRBV3-1; D perhaps matches TRBD1 (6 bases). V lost 4 bases to trimming and J lost 10 bases, with 11 bases between them. Germline CDR1 reads LGHDT; CDR2 reads YNNKEL (reference sequence). This CDR3 comprises 12 residues. CDR3 protein: CASSRRGSTIYF. In nucleotides, the CDR3 is TGTGCCAGCAGCCGCAGGGGTTCAACCATATATTTT.

The DNA for the CDR3 is TGTGCCACCAGCAGAGATAAGGACAGGGAGGGCTACACCTTC. Translation gives CATSRDKDREGYTF. This chain joins TRBV15 and TRBJ1-2, with 8 bases matching TRBD1. Per germline, CDR1 LNHNV and CDR2 YYDKDF (reference sequence). There are 14 residues in the CDR3. Losses at the gene ends were 0 bases for V and 8 bases for J; bases not matched to a gene: 5.

In its sample, this clonotype was seen a few times. The V gene is TRBV6-1, the J gene TRBJ1-1, with 9 bases aligning to TRBD1. The germline gives CDR1 MNHNS, CDR2 SASEGT. This CDR3 comprises 13 residues. The V and J ends lost 8 bases and 5 bases, in that order; junction bases with no gene match: 6. CDR3 loop: CASQQGAWTEAFF. For the CDR3, the DNA is TGTGCCAGCCAACAGGGGGCCTGGACTGAAGCTTTCTTT.

V and J are TRBV7-2 and TRBJ2-2; 7 nucleotides line up with TRBD2. Germline assignment: CDR1 SGHTA and CDR2 FQGNSA. J was trimmed by 1 base and V by 3 bases; bases with no gene match: 2. CDR3 size: 15 residues. Written as DNA, the CDR3 is TGTGCCAGCAGCTTTAGGGAGGGGAACACCGGGGAGCTGTTTTTT. Translation: CASSFREGNTGELFF.

The chain joins TRBV23-1 to TRBJ2-4; 7 nucleotides agree with TRBD1. TRBV23-1 is annotated as an ORF whose role is uncertain. The V and J ends lost 0 bases and 0 bases, in that order; junction bases with no gene match: 14. CDR3 length equals 20 residues. The CDR3 region is CASSQSWDSPIRIAKNIQYF. CDR3 nucleotides: TGCGCCAGCAGTCAATCTTGGGACAGCCCGATAAGAATAGCCAAAAACATTCAGTACTTC.

The chain recombines TRBV18 with TRBJ1-2, with 9 bases matching TRBD1. The CDR3 is made up of 15 amino acids. Per germline, CDR1 KGHSH and CDR2 LQKENI. J was trimmed by 2 bases and V by 6 bases; bases with no gene match: 7. As DNA, the CDR3 is TGTGCCAGCTCCCCCCGGACAGGGGTGAACTATGGCTACACCTTC. It specifies CASSPRTGVNYGYTF.

This sequence joins TRBV6-5 and TRBJ2-1; 12 bases map to TRBD2. Germline V lookup: CDR1 MNHEY, CDR2 SVGAGI. V trimming: 2 bases; J trimming: 16 bases; junction bases outside the gene matches: 9. The CDR3 consists of 14 residues. The CDR3 region has the DNA TGTGCCAGCAGTTACGGTACTAGCGGGAGGACCGTCTTCTTC. This gives the protein CASSYGTSGRTVFF.

The V gene is TRBV9, the J gene TRBJ1-1; no firm D call. The CDR3 is 14 residues long. The V end was cut by 0 bases, the J end by 1 base, with 7 bases between. Germline values: CDR1 SGDLS, CDR2 YYNGEE. CDR3 sequence (DNA): TGTGCCAGCAGCGTAGGGCAGACGAACACTGAAGCTTTCTTT. It yields the protein CASSVGQTNTEAFF.

The chain combines TRBV28 with TRBJ2-6; the D is unclear. There are 16 residues in the CDR3. V dropped 3 bases and J dropped 0 bases, with 9 bases sitting between them. Germline V gene lookup returns CDR1 MDHEN and CDR2 SYDVKM. This CDR3 is CASSLVRPSGANVLTF. CDR3 nucleotides: TGTGCCAGCAGTTTGGTCCGACCCTCTGGGGCCAACGTCCTGACTTTC. Together with reference TRBV28 and TRBJ2-6, the CDR3 gives the full variable domain: DVKVTQSSRYLVKRTGEKVFLECVQDMDHENMFWYRQDPGLGLRLIYFSYDVKMKEKGDIPEGYSVSREKKERFSLILESASTNQTSMYLCASSLVRPSGANVLTFGAGSRLTVL.

The chain joins TRBV12-3 or TRBV12-4 to TRBJ2-1; 9 bases align to TRBD1. The ends lost 3 bases at V and 3 bases at J; junction bases unmatched: 3. There are 15 residues in the CDR3. CDR3 DNA sequence: TGTGCCAGCAGTTTCGGACAGGGGTTCTACAATGAGCAGTTCTTC. Translating gives CASSFGQGFYNEQFF.

This clonotype was recorded a few times. This chain connects TRBV5-1 to TRBJ2-7; TRBD1 aligns across 8 bases. Trimming cost V 4 bases and J 6 bases; bases outside gene matches: 12. Germline V gene data show CDR1 as SGHRS and CDR2 as YFSETQ. This CDR3 spans 15 amino acids. The chain's CDR3 is CASSLDREQPAEQYF. The CDR3 nucleotides read TGCGCCAGCAGCCTGGACAGGGAGCAACCGGCCGAGCAGTACTTC.

V is TRBV19 and J is TRBJ1-5, with 12 positions matching TRBD1. V shed 5 bases and J 5 bases; nucleotides not matched to a gene: 7. From germline, CDR1 is LNHDA and CDR2 SQIVND (reference sequence). The CDR3 covers 16 residues. The chain's CDR3 is CASSDHRDRGHQPQHF. CDR3 in DNA: TGTGCCAGTAGTGACCACCGGGACAGGGGGCATCAGCCCCAGCATTTT.

CDR3 amino acids: CSARDGGRASYNEQFF. The CDR3 DNA reads TGCAGTGCTAGAGATGGCGGGAGGGCGTCCTACAATGAGCAGTTCTTC. J is TRBJ2-1 and V is TRBV20-1, with 9 bases aligning to TRBD2. The CDR3 runs 16 residues. V was clipped by 0 bases and J by 1 base; unmatched bases: 4. Germline V gives CDR1 DFQATT, CDR2 SNEGSKA (reference sequence).